This T cell receptor beta chain is drawn from a study of OX40 agonist ivuxolimab in advanced cancers. At the level of the study: Ivuxolimab doses were 0.01, 0.1, 0.3, 1.5, 3 or 10 mg/kg every 2 weeks. People in dose escalation had one of these cancers: hepatocellular carcinoma, melanoma, renal cell or head and neck cancer.

This CDR3 has 14 amino acids. Germline values: CDR1 MNHNS, CDR2 SASEGT. V was trimmed by 6 bases and J by 6 bases, leaving 15 bases between them. Method: immunoSEQ multiplex PCR; TCRdb's copy keeps in-frame clones and lacks some. In the table there are roughly 100,000 clones, around 94% of which are singletons. This sequence was found in an adult with an advanced solid tumor such as melanoma, head and neck, liver or kidney cancer. This sequence joins TRBV6-1 and TRBJ1-5; TRBD1 is a possible D gene (5 bases). The sequencing used CD4+ or CD8+ T cells sorted from blood, collected in a trial of the OX40 agonist ivuxolimab. CDR3 nucleotides: TGTGCCAGCAGGGGACCCACGCCGGGTCAGCCCCAGCATTTT. It yields the protein CASRGPTPGQPQHF.